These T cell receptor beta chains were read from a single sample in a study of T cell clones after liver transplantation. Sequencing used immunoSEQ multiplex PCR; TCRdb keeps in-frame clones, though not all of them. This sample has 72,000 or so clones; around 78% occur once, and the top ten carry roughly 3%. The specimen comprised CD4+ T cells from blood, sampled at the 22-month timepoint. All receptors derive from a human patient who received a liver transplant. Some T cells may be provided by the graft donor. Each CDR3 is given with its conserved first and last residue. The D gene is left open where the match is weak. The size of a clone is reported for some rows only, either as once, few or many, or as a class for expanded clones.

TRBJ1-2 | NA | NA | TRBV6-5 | CASSSGAGSYGYTF | TGTGCCAGCAGCTCCGGAGCAGGGAGCTATGGCTACACCTTC
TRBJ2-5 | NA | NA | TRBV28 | CASSLRETQYF | TGTGCCAGCAGCCTTCGGGAGACCCAGTACTTC
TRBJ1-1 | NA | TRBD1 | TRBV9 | CASSIGQGRTEAFF | TGTGCCAGCAGCATTGGACAGGGGAGGACTGAAGCTTTCTTT
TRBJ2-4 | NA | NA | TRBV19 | CASSIDLVGIQYF | TGTGCCAGTAGTATAGATCTTGTAGGCATTCAGTACTTC
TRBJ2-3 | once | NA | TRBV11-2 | CASSLAVRGGTDTQYF | TGTGCCAGCAGCTTGGCCGTCAGGGGCGGCACAGATACGCAGTATTTT
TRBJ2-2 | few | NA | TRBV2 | CASRRGATRNTGELFF | TGTGCCAGCAGGAGGGGGGCGACACGAAACACCGGGGAGCTGTTTTTT
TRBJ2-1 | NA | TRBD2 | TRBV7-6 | CASSPVPGGNNEQFF | TGTGCCAGCAGCCCCGTGCCGGGAGGGAACAATGAGCAGTTCTTC
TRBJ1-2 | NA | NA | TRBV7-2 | CASSPRGMGFYGYTF | TGTGCCAGCAGCCCAAGGGGGATGGGATTCTATGGCTACACCTTC
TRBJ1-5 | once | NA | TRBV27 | CASSLWGPGAPRGNQPQHF | TGTGCCAGCAGTTTATGGGGGCCCGGGGCTCCACGGGGCAATCAGCCCCAGCATTTT
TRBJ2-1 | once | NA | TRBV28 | CASSLGTWVNEQFF | TGTGCCAGCAGTTTAGGGACATGGGTCAATGAGCAGTTCTTC
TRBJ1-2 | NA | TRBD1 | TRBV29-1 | CSVEPGQGTGYTF | TGCAGCGTTGAACCGGGACAGGGGACGGGCTACACCTTC
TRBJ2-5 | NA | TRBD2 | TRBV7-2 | CASSRLAGQETQYF | TGTGCCAGCAGTCGACTAGCGGGACAAGAGACCCAGTACTTC
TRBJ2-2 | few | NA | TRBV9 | CASSVAADQTTGELFF | TGTGCCAGCAGCGTGGCAGCGGACCAGACCACCGGGGAGCTGTTTTTT
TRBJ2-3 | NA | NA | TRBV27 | CASSFAGGNTQYF | TGTGCCAGCAGTTTCGCCGGAGGGAACACGCAGTATTTT
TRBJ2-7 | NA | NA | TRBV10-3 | CAISESIGLGNYEQYF | TGTGCCATCAGTGAGTCAATCGGGTTGGGAAACTACGAGCAGTACTTC
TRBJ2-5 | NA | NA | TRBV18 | CASSPGSQETQYF | TGTGCCAGCTCACCAGGCAGCCAAGAGACCCAGTACTTC
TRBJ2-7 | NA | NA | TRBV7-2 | CASSSARGAYEQYF | TGTGCCAGCAGCTCAGCACGGGGCGCCTACGAGCAGTACTTC
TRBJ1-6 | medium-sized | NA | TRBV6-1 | CASNRIGDSPLHF | TGTGCCAGTAACAGGATCGGGGATTCACCCCTCCACTTT
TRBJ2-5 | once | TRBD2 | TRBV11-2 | CASSLGTSRQETQYF | TGTGCCAGCAGCTTAGGGACTAGTCGTCAAGAGACCCAGTACTTC
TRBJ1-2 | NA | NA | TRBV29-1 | CSPPMAVAERYGYTF | TGCAGCCCACCTATGGCTGTGGCGGAGCGCTATGGCTACACCTTC
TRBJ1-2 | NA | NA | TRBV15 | CATSRDSNYGYTF | TGTGCCACCAGCAGAGATTCGAACTATGGCTACACCTTC
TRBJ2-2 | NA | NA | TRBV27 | CASSFVTGELFF | TGTGCCAGCAGCTTCGTTACCGGGGAGCTGTTTTTT
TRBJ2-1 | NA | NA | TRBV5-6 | CASSPDERSYNEQFF | TGTGCCAGCAGCCCGGACGAGCGCTCCTACAATGAGCAGTTCTTC
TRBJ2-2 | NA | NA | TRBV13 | CASSLEQGVSTGLRMSTGELFF | TGTGCCAGCAGCTTGGAGCAGGGAGTAAGTACGGGACTCCGGATGAGCACCGGGGAGCTGTTTTTT
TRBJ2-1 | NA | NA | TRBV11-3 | CASSLGRSRQFF | TGTGCCAGCAGCTTAGGACGTAGCAGGCAGTTCTTC
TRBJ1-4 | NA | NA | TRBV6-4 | CASSDSVVNEKLFF | TGTGCCAGCAGTGACTCAGTAGTTAATGAAAAACTGTTTTTT
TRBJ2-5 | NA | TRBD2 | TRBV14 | CASSQVRVAGGQETQYF | TGTGCCAGCAGCCAAGTTCGGGTAGCGGGGGGGCAAGAGACCCAGTACTTC
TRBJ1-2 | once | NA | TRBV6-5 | CASRRDRNYGYTF | TGTGCCAGCAGAAGGGACCGTAACTATGGCTACACCTTC
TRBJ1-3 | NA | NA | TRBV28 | CASTPGGARTSGNTIYF | TGTGCCAGCACCCCGGGGGGGGCCCGGACCTCTGGAAACACCATATATTTT
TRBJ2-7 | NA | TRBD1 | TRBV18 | CASSPGQSYEQYF | TGTGCCAGCTCACCGGGACAGTCCTACGAGCAGTACTTC
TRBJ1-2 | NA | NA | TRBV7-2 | CASSLEDIANYGYTF | TGTGCCAGCAGCTTAGAGGACATCGCTAACTATGGCTACACCTTC
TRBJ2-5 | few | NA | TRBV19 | CASSIRGTQETQYF | TGTGCCAGTAGTATTCGAGGGACTCAAGAGACCCAGTACTTC
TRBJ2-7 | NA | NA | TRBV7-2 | CASSPTSFDQSYEQYF | TGTGCCAGCAGCCCAACTTCCTTTGACCAGAGTTACGAGCAGTACTTC
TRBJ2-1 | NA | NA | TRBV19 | CASSIDPGRNEQFF | TGTGCCAGTAGTATAGATCCGGGGAGGAATGAGCAGTTCTTC
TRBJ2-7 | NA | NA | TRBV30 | CAWSVPGSYEQYF | TGTGCCTGGAGTGTACCGGGCTCCTACGAGCAGTACTTC
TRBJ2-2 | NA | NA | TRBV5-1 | CASSLVAGEYGELFF | TGCGCCAGCAGCTTGGTGGCAGGGGAATATGGGGAGCTGTTTTTT
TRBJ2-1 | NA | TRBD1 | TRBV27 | CASSTTGVVNNEQFF | TGTGCCAGCAGCACGACAGGGGTTGTCAACAATGAGCAGTTCTTC
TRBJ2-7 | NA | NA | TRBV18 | CASSPGLRQSYEQYF | TGTGCCAGCTCACCGGGACTTAGGCAATCCTACGAGCAGTACTTC
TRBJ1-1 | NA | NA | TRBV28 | CASSLGSEAFF | TGTGCCAGCAGTTTAGGTTCTGAAGCTTTCTTT
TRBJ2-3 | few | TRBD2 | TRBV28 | CASSFGTSAPSTDTQYF | TGTGCCAGCAGTTTTGGGACTAGCGCGCCTAGCACAGATACGCAGTATTTT
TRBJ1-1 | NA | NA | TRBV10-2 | CASKGGRNTEAFF | TGCGCCAGCAAGGGGGGCAGGAACACTGAAGCTTTCTTT
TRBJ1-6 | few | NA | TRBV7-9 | CASSSNSPLHF | TGTGCCAGCAGCTCGAATTCACCCCTCCACTTT
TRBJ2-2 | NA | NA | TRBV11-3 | CASKANTGELFF | TGTGCCAGCAAAGCGAACACCGGGGAGCTGTTTTTT
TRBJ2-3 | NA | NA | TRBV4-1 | CASSLGGAREDTQYF | TGCGCCAGCAGTCTAGGGGGGGCGCGAGAAGATACGCAGTATTTT
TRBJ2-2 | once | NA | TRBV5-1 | CASSLAGGNTGELFF | TGCGCCAGCAGCTTGGCGGGGGGCAACACCGGGGAGCTGTTTTTT
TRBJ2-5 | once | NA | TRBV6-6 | CASTPSGSQTQYF | TGTGCCAGCACCCCCTCCGGCAGTCAGACCCAGTACTTC
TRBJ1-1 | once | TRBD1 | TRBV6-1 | CASSALNRGGTEAFF | TGTGCCAGCAGTGCCCTCAACAGGGGGGGAACTGAAGCTTTCTTT
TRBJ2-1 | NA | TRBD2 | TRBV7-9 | CASSPRAGGNEQFF | TGTGCCAGCAGCCCCCGAGCGGGAGGCAATGAGCAGTTCTTC
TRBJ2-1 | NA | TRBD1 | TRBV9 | CASSVGGQGRNEQFF | TGTGCCAGCAGCGTAGGGGGACAGGGGCGCAATGAGCAGTTCTTC
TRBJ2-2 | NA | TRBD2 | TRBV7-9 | CASRLAGGNTGELFF | TGTGCCAGCAGACTGGCGGGAGGGAACACCGGGGAGCTGTTTTTT
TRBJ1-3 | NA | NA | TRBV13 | CASIRGGSSGNTIYF | TGTGCCAGCATCCGAGGGGGGAGCTCTGGAAACACCATATATTTT